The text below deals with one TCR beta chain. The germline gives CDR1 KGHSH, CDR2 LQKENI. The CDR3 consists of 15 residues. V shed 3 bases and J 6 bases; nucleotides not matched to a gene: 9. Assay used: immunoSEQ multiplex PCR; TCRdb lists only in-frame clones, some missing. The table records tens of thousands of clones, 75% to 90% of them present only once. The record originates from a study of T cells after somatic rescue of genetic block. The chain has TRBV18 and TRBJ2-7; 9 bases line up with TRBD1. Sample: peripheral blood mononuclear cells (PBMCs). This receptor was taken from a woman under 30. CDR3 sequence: CASSPLGQGIAEQYF. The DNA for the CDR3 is TGTGCCAGCTCACCCTTAGGACAGGGGATAGCCGAGCAGTACTTC. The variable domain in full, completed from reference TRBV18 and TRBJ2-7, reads NAGVMQNPRHLVRRRGQEARLRCSPMKGHSHVYWYRQLPEEGLKFMVYLQKENIIDESGMPKERFSAEFPKEGPSILRIQQVVRGDSAAYFCASSPLGQGIAEQYFGPGTRLTVT.